The 13 T cell receptor beta chains below all came from one sample that was sequenced in a study of T cell changes during pregnancy in multiple sclerosis. Libraries were prepared by immunoSEQ multiplex PCR; TCRdb keeps only in-frame clonotypes and omits some of them. This sample has about 69,000 clones, with 75% to 90% found just once. Material: peripheral blood, obtained before pregnancy. These TCRs come from a female donor with multiple sclerosis, enrolled in a pregnancy study.

The chain recombines TRBV19 with TRBJ1-6; 7 positions match TRBD1. Unmatched junction bases numbered 6, after V lost 5 bases and J lost 5 bases. CDR3 length: 15 amino acids. CDR1 and CDR2 from the germline V gene are LNHDA and SQIVND (reference sequence). The CDR3 spells CASSWTGENNSPLHF. The DNA of the CDR3 is TGTGCCAGTAGTTGGACAGGCGAAAATAATTCACCCCTCCACTTT.

This chain joins TRBV6-9 and TRBJ2-7; tentatively, D is TRBD1 (5 bases). Per germline, CDR1 MNHGY and CDR2 SVAAGI. This CDR3 has 16 amino acids. The V and J ends lost 0 bases and 2 bases respectively, with 14 bases between them. The CDR3 sequence is CASSYSGRTRPYEQYF. The CDR3 region has the DNA TGTGCCAGCAGTTATTCGGGGCGGACCCGCCCCTACGAGCAGTACTTC.

This chain links TRBV10-3 with TRBJ1-1, with D possibly matching TRBD1 (5 bases). This CDR3 is 12 amino acids long. Germline V gene lookup returns CDR1 ENHRY and CDR2 SYGVKD. V was cut by 5 bases and J by 7 bases, with 11 bases left in between. CDR3 bases: TGTGCCATCAGTCCGCAGGGTGTTGAAGCTTTCTTT. It codes for CAISPQGVEAFF.

The chain is built from TRBV30 and TRBJ2-1; 7 bases line up with TRBD2. The CDR3 is 13 residues long. CDR1 is GTSNPN and CDR2 is SVGIG in the germline V gene (reference sequence). The ends lost 2 bases at V and 5 bases at J; junction bases unmatched: 3. The chain's CDR3 is CAWSRDYNNEQFF. CDR3 in DNA: TGTGCCTGGAGTAGGGACTACAACAATGAGCAGTTCTTC.

The rearrangement joins TRBV4-3 to TRBJ2-1, with a possible D match to TRBD1 (6 bases). The CDR3 has 17 residues. Germline V gene lookup returns CDR1 LGHNA and CDR2 YSLEER. V lost 3 bases and J lost 7, with 22 bases in between. CDR3: CASSQGKRAGDDNEQFF. The CDR3 nucleotides read TGCGCCAGCAGCCAGGGGAAGAGGGCAGGGGATGATAATGAGCAGTTCTTC.

This clone was observed once. The rearrangement links TRBV18 to TRBJ2-3; possible D gene TRBD1, 5 bases. CDR3 length equals 15 residues. Germline CDR1 and CDR2: KGHSH and LQKENI. V lost 1 base and J 2 bases, leaving 10 bases between the germline ends. The chain's CDR3 is CASSPRQTYTDTQYF. Here the CDR3 DNA reads TGTGCCAGCTCACCACGACAGACCTACACAGATACGCAGTATTTT.

The chain couples TRBV7-8 to TRBJ2-1, with D possibly TRBD1 on 5 matching bases. The germline CDR1 and CDR2 sequences are SGHVS and FQNEAQ. The CDR3 has 14 amino acids. V lost 5 bases and J 7 bases, leaving 15 bases between the germline ends. CDR3 region: CASSPPGFSNEQFF. DNA of the CDR3: TGTGCCAGCAGCCCTCCAGGGTTCTCTAATGAGCAGTTCTTC.

CDR3 nucleotides: TGTGCCAGTAGTACGGCAGGGTTGGGTCAGCCCCAGCATTTT. Translated, it gives CASSTAGLGQPQHF. The V call is TRBV19, the J call TRBJ1-5; D may be TRBD1 (5 bases). The CDR3 is 14 residues long. V shed 4 bases and J shed 6 bases, with 13 bases lying between them. The germline V gene encodes CDR1 LNHDA and CDR2 SQIVND (reference sequence).

The chain combines TRBV5-1 with TRBJ1-1; D not resolved. CDR3 length: 14 residues. Germline CDR1 reads SGHRS; CDR2 reads YFSETQ. V lost 1 base to trimming and J lost 7 bases, with 14 bases between them. Here the CDR3 DNA reads TGCGCCAGCAGCTTGTTCTGGCCTCTTGGTGAAGCTTTCTTT. This encodes CASSLFWPLGEAFF.

The V call is TRBV6-1, the J call TRBJ2-6, with 9 nucleotides matching TRBD1. The CDR3 is made up of 15 amino acids. CDR1 is MNHNS, CDR2 SASEGT, per germline. The junction had 0 bases not matched to a gene; V was cut back by 6 bases and J by 0 bases. CDR3 region: CASRTGGSGANVLTF. CDR3 coding DNA: TGTGCCAGCAGGACAGGGGGCTCTGGGGCCAACGTCCTGACTTTC.

This clone was detected only once. The CDR3 is CASSYRTGSMNTEAFF. In DNA form, the CDR3 reads TGTGCCAGCAGCTATCGGACAGGGTCTATGAACACTGAAGCTTTCTTT. This sequence joins TRBV5-6 and TRBJ1-1; TRBD1 matches at 8 bases. This CDR3 is built from 16 residues. The trim removed 3 bases at V and 0 bases at J, leaving 7 bases unmatched. Germline-derived CDR1 and CDR2 are SGHDT and YYEEEE.

The V and J genes are TRBV27 and TRBJ1-1; 7 bases are a match to TRBD1. The ends lost 5 bases at V and 7 bases at J; junction bases unmatched: 13. The CDR3 loop spans 15 amino acids. Germline V gives CDR1 MNHEY, CDR2 SMNVEV (reference sequence). The CDR3 protein is CASSGTDAGTNEAFF. As DNA, the CDR3 is TGTGCCAGCAGTGGGACAGACGCTGGTACTAATGAAGCTTTCTTT.

The chain employs TRBV5-3 and TRBJ2-7; 8 bases line up with TRBD2. TRBV5-3 is classed as an ORF, of uncertain function. CDR3 length: 15 residues. V dropped 2 bases and J dropped 3; count of bases not matched to a gene: 7. CDR3 coding DNA: TGTGCCAGAAGCTTAACGACTAGCGCTTTCTACGAGCAGTACTTC. This translates into CARSLTTSAFYEQYF.